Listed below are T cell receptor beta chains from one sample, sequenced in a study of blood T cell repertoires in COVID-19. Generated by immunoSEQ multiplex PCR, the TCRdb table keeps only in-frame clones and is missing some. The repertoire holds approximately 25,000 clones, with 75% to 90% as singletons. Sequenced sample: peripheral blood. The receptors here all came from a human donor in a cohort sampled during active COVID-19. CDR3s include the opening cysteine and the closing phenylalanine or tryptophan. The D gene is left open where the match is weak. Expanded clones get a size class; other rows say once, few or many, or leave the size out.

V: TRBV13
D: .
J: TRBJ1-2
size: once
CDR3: CASSLSKGRYGYTF

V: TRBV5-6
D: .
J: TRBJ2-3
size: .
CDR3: CASSFGTDTQYF

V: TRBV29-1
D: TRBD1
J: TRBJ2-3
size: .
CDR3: CSVAGTGGTDTQYF

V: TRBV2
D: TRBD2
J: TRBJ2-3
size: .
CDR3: CASSEGGGITDTQYF

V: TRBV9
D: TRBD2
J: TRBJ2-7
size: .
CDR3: CASSVGSGRPVDEQYF

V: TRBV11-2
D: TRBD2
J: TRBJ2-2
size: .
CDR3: CASSLRPSGGTGELFF

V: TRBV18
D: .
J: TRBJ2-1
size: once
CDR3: CASSLGSSDEQFF

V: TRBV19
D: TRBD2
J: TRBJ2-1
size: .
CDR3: CASSIYGSGGANEQFF

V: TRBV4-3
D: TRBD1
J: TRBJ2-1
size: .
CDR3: CASSLTFPGQGTKEDEQFF

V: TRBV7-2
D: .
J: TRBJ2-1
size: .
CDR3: CASSLEGGQFF

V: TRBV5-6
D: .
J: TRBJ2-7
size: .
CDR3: CASSLGGGYEQYF

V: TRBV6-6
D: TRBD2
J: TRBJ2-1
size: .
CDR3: CASIPGLARYNEQFF

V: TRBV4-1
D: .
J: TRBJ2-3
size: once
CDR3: CASSHSGISTDTQYF

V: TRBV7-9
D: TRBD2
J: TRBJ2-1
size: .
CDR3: CASSSGLAGKQFF

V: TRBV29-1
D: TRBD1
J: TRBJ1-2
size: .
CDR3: CSVGDRSYGYTF

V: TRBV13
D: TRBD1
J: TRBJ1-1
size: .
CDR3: CASSQGVGGTEAFF

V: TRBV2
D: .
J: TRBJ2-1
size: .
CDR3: CASSAEGGPYEQFF

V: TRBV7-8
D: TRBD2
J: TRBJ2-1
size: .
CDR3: CASSFLAGGYKEQFF

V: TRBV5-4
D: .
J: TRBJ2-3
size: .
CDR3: CASSLAVSTDTQYF

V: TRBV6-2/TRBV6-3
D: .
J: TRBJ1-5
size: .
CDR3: CASSYSGGGNQPQHF

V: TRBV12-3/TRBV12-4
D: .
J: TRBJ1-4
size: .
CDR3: CASSQGGEKLFF

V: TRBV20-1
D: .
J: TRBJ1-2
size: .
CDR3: CSATGERGYTF

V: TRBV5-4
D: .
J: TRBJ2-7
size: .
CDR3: CASSLGGTGYEQYF

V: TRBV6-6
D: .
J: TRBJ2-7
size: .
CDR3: CASSTGKVHYEQYF

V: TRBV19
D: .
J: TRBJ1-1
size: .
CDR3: CASSSPYDRRTEAFF

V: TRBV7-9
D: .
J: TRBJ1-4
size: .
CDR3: CASSLLTATNEKLFF

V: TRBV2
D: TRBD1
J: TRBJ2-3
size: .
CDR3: CASSEAGTGGADTQYF